This T cell receptor (beta chain) stems from a study of molecular identifiers for immune sequencing clone quantification. This clonotype showed up just a few times. What it recognizes is unknown. Overall study findings and caveats: Highly expanded clones may be undercounted when identical TCR molecules share barcodes. Spiked Jurkat TCR RNA equal to one cell could reportedly be picked out among one million naive cells. Clones above 20 RNA copies contained over 97% of effector molecules and under 1% of naive molecules.

The sorting of naive CD8 T cells used the CD8+CD4-CCR7+CD45RA+ phenotype. TCRdb redid the calling of the PCR reads with MiXCR, one entry per CDR3 protein. This table has over 600,000 distinct CDR3 sequences, nearly 20% appearing once. The CDR3 has 14 amino acids. In germline, CDR1 is SGDLS, CDR2 YYNGEE. Trimming took 2 bases from V and 4 from J, leaving 11 bases between them. The genes are TRBV9 and TRBJ2-3, with D tentatively TRBD2 (6 bases). The source of this sequence is a human donor in good health. Some libraries in this study had Jurkat cell RNA spiked in. The sequencing input was naive CD8+ T cells from blood, with Jurkat cell RNA spiked in. Indicated subset: FACS-sorted CD8+CD4-CCR7+CD45RA+ naive T cells. CDR3 DNA: TGTGCCAGCAGCGTCAGCGGGCTGGCAGATACGCAGTATTTT. Protein: CASSVSGLADTQYF.